Listed here are 11 T cell receptor beta chains from one sample, sequenced in a study of OX40 agonist ivuxolimab in advanced cancers. Some clones are missing from TCRdb's copy, which holds only in-frame ones; the method was immunoSEQ multiplex PCR. The table includes tens of thousands of clones, under 90% detected once. The sample here was CD4+ or CD8+ T cells sorted from blood, taken in a trial of the OX40 agonist ivuxolimab. Every receptor here comes from an adult with an advanced solid tumor such as melanoma, head and neck, liver or kidney cancer.

This rearrangement joins TRBV4-2 to TRBJ2-5; 10 bases fit TRBD1. J lost 2 bases, V lost 1 base, and 10 bases had no gene match. Germline V CDR1 and CDR2: LGHNA, YNFKEQ. This CDR3 contains 18 residues. In nucleotides, the CDR3 is TGTGCCAGCAGCCAAGGAGGCACCGGGACAGGGGTTCAAGAGACCCAGTACTTC. Its protein product is CASSQGGTGTGVQETQYF.

The genes are TRBV7-9 and TRBJ1-2; D gene unclear. Trimming left V 0 bases short and J 8 bases short, with 13 bases between. Germline V gene sequence: CDR1 SEHNR, CDR2 FQNEAQ (reference sequence). The CDR3 has 14 amino acids. The CDR3 reads CASSLAQEAPGYTF. Written as DNA, the CDR3 is TGTGCCAGCAGCTTAGCCCAGGAAGCACCCGGCTACACCTTC.

The V call is TRBV29-1, the J call TRBJ1-2; no clear D. V lost 5 bases, J lost 6 bases, and 7 bases lay in between. The CDR3 has 10 residues. The V gene's germline CDR1 is SQVTM and CDR2 ANQGSEA. This CDR3 is CSVLGDGYTF. The CDR3 bases are TGCAGCGTTCTAGGCGATGGCTACACCTTC.

Only one count was recorded for this clone. This chain joins TRBV5-1 and TRBJ2-7; D is undetermined. V gave up 6 bases and J gave up 7 bases, with 20 bases separating them. The CDR3 loop spans 14 amino acids. Looked up from germline, CDR1 is SGHRS and CDR2 is YFSETQ. CDR3: CASTPPGRIWEQYF. CDR3 coding DNA: TGCGCCAGCACTCCCCCAGGACGAATATGGGAGCAGTACTTC.

This clone rates as medium-sized. The J gene is TRBJ1-2, the V gene TRBV4-1; D ambiguous. Trimming shortened V by 9 bases and J by 0 bases, and 11 bases separated the two germline ends. Germline assignment: CDR1 MGHRA and CDR2 YSYEKL. This CDR3 is built from 13 residues. This CDR3 is CASSGVANYGYTF. As DNA, the CDR3 is TGCGCCAGTTCAGGAGTCGCTAACTATGGCTACACCTTC.

This chain uses TRBV7-9 with TRBJ2-5; D not certain. Trimming took 5 bases from V and 3 from J, leaving 10 bases between them. CDR1 and CDR2 from the germline V gene are SEHNR and FQNEAQ (reference sequence). The CDR3 is 13 residues long. The CDR3 sequence is CASSPATEETQYF. CDR3 in DNA: TGTGCCAGCAGCCCTGCGACGGAAGAGACCCAGTACTTC.

The CDR3 nucleotides are TGTGCCAGCAGTTACTCGACTGGGTTGGCTTTCTTT. It codes for CASSYSTGLAFF. The chain recombines TRBV6-5 with TRBJ1-1; D uncertain. The CDR3 length is 12 residues. Trimming took 0 bases from V and 11 from J, leaving 10 bases between them. Per the germline V gene, CDR1 is MNHEY and CDR2 is SVGAGI.

The rearrangement links TRBV4-1 to TRBJ2-5; D possibly corresponds to TRBD1 (6 bases). V was cut by 2 bases and J by 1 base, with 20 bases left in between. CDR3 length equals 18 residues. The germline V gene has CDR1 MGHRA and CDR2 YSYEKL. The CDR3 sequence is CASSQTPYRQDRQETQYF. The CDR3 DNA is TGCGCCAGCAGCCAAACACCCTATCGACAGGACCGCCAAGAGACCCAGTACTTC.

The J gene is TRBJ2-1, the V gene TRBV7-8, with D unclear. V shed 5 bases and J shed 1 base, with 12 bases lying between them. This CDR3 has 15 residues. The V gene's germline CDR1 is SGHVS and CDR2 FQNEAQ. In DNA, the CDR3 is TGTGCCAGCAGCCCAATAGTAGGATCCTACAATGAGCAGTTCTTC. This sequence encodes CASSPIVGSYNEQFF.

V and J are TRBV7-9 and TRBJ2-2; D gene unclear. Germline V CDR1 and CDR2: SEHNR, FQNEAQ (reference sequence). The V gene lost 5 bases and the J gene lost 10 bases, with 8 bases spanning the gap. The CDR3 length is 11 residues. DNA of the CDR3: TGTGCCAGCAGCCCGGGTTCGGAGCTGTTTTTT. Translation: CASSPGSELFF.

The J gene is TRBJ1-4, the V gene TRBV5-6; D gene uncertain. V was trimmed by 0 bases and J by 7 bases, leaving 4 bases between them. Germline V gives CDR1 SGHDT, CDR2 YYEEEE. The CDR3 is 12 residues long. The CDR3 loop reads CASSLDGEKLFF. DNA for the CDR3: TGTGCCAGCAGCTTGGATGGTGAAAAACTGTTTTTT. The variable domain in full, with the rest retrieved from reference TRBV5-6 and TRBJ1-4, is DAGVTQSPTHLIKTRGQQVTLRCSPKSGHDTVSWYQQALGQGPQFIFQYYEEEERQRGNFPDRFSGHQFPNYSSELNVNALLLGDSALYLCASSLDGEKLFFGSGTQLSVL.